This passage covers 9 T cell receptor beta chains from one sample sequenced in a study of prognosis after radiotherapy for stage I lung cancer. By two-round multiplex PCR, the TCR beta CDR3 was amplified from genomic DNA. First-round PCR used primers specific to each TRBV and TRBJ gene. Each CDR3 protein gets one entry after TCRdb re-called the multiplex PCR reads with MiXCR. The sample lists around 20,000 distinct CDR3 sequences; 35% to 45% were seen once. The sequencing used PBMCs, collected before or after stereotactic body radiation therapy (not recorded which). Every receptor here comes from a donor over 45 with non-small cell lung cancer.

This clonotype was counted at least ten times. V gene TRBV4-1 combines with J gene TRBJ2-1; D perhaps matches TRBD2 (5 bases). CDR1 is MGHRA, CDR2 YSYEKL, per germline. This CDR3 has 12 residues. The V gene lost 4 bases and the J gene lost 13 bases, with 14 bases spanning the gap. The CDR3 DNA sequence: TGCGCCAGCAGCCGCCCTGGGGAGATACAGTTCTTC. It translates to CASSRPGEIQFF.

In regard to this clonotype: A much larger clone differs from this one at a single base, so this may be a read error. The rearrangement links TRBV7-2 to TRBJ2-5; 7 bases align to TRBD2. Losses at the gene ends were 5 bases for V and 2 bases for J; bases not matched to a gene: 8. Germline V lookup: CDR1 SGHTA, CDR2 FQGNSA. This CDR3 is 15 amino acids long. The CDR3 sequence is CASSQGTIVQETQYF. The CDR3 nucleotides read TGTGCCAGCAGCCAAGGGACTATCGTACAAGAGACCCAGTACTTC.

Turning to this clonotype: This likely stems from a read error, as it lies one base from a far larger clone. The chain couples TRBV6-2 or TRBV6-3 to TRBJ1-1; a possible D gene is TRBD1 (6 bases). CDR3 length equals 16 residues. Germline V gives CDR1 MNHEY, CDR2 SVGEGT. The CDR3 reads CASSRGRGSPYTESFF. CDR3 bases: TGTGCCAGCAGCCGTGGCAGGGGATCGCCCTATACTGAATCTTTCTTT.

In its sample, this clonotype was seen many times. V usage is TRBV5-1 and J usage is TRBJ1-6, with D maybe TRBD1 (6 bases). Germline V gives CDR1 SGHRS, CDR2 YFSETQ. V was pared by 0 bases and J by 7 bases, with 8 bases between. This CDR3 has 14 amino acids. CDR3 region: CASSLGQGNSPLHF. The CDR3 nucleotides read TGCGCCAGCAGCTTGGGTCAGGGGAATTCACCCCTCCACTTT.

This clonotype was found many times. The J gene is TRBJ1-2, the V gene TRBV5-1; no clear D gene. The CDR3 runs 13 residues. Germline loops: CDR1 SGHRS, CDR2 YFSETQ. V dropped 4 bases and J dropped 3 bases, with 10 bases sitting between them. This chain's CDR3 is CASSLLGDYGYTF. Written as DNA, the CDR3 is TGCGCCAGCAGCCTCCTTGGGGACTATGGCTACACCTTC.

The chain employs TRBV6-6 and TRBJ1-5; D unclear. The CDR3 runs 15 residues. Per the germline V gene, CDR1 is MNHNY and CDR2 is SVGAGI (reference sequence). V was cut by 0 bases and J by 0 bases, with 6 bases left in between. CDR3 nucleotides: TGTGCCAGCAGTTACTCGAGCGCTAGCAATCAGCCCCAGCATTTT. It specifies CASSYSSASNQPQHF.

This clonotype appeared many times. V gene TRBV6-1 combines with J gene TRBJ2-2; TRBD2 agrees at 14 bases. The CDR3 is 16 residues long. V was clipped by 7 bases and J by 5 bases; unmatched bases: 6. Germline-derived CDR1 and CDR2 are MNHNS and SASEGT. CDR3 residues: CASKTSGRARTGELFF. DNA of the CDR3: TGTGCCAGCAAGACTAGCGGGAGGGCCAGGACCGGGGAGCTGTTTTTT.

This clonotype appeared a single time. The CDR3, as DNA: TGTGCCAGCAGCCCTGGCAGGGATCAGCCCCAGCATTTT. Protein: CASSPGRDQPQHF. The chain uses TRBV7-9 and TRBJ1-5; D is perhaps TRBD1 (5 bases). Germline V gene sequence: CDR1 SEHNR, CDR2 FQNEAQ (reference sequence). V was shortened by 5 bases and J by 5 bases, with 10 bases between the two germline ends. The CDR3 loop spans 13 amino acids.

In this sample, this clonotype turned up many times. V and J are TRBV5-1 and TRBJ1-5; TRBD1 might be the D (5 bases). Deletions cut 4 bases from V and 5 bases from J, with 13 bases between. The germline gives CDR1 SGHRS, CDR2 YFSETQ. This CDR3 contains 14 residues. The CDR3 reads CASSLAGGDQPQHF. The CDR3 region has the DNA TGCGCCAGCAGCCTCGCCGGAGGGGATCAGCCCCAGCATTTT. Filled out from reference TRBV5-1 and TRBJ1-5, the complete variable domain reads KAGVTQTPRYLIKTRGQQVTLSCSPISGHRSVSWYQQTPGQGLQFLFEYFSETQRNKGNFPGRFSGRQFSNSRSEMNVSTLELGDSALYLCASSLAGGDQPQHFGDGTRLSIL.